This T cell receptor (beta chain) appears in the sequencing data of a study of shared clonotypes between healthy human individuals. The trim removed 6 bases at V and 7 bases at J, leaving 8 bases unmatched. The CDR3 contains 13 residues. The V gene's germline CDR1 is MDHEN and CDR2 SYDVKM. Study-level results: Clonotypes not shared had lower generation probabilities than those common to all four donors. Sampling was confined to blood; repertoires within tissues likely differ.

Profiling relied on immunoSEQ multiplex PCR, and the TCRdb table lists in-frame clones only, not all of them. The sample gives a few million clones, around nine tenths of which show up once; 0.14% is in the top ten. Comments on this clone: Its target is unknown.

The chain has TRBV28 and TRBJ2-7; 8 bases map to TRBD1. This receptor was obtained from a man in his late teens or twenties in good health. The sequenced sample was naive CD4+ T cells sorted from blood. Subset given: CD45RA+ positively selected. CDR3 DNA: TGTGCCAGCAGCCGGACAGGGACGTGGGAGCAGTACTTC. Its translation is CASSRTGTWEQYF.